Reported below is one T cell receptor (beta chain). This entry is derived from a study of blood T cell repertoires in COVID-19. Followed longitudinally, the Seattle patients had been enrolled during active infection. Libraries were prepared by immunoSEQ multiplex PCR; TCRdb keeps only in-frame clonotypes and omits some of them. The sample records 200,000 to 250,000 clones, approximately 80% being singletons. There are 15 residues in the CDR3. Germline CDR1 is MNHEY and CDR2 is SVGAGI. Trimming took 2 bases from V and 7 from J, leaving 17 bases between them. The sequence was collected from a woman aged 80 or over with COVID-19, enrolled during active disease. The rearrangement joins TRBV6-5 to TRBJ1-1; unclear D gene. Specimen: peripheral blood. The CDR3, as DNA: TGTGCCAGCAGTTACAGGCCGAGCAGGCTGGATGAAGCTTTCTTT. Translated, it gives CASSYRPSRLDEAFF.